The 10 T cell receptor beta chains reported below all come from one sample, sequenced in a study of CD8 T cells in ankylosing spondylitis (dated by TCRdb to 2015 to 2018). The study at large found these results: A TCR beta motif of several highly homologous amino acid variants appeared characteristic of blood from ankylosing spondylitis patients.

Antigen specificity for these receptors is unknown. Library construction relied on 5' RACE. Sequencing was carried out with an Illumina HiSeq 2500. TCRdb handled the public reads itself, with Q25 trimming in fastp and clone calling in MiXCR, and kept productive beta chains. Rows merge per CDR3 protein into single entries with the most common DNA and genes. The sample contains fewer than 650,000 distinct CDR3 sequences, about 12% of them found a single time. Approximately 7% of the sample is in the top ten clones. The sample consisted of blood, either unsorted or a sorted T cell fraction (not recorded which). These receptors originate from a male donor with ankylosing spondylitis.

The V and J genes are TRBV20-1 and TRBJ1-1; D perhaps matches TRBD1 (6 bases). Germline lookup yields CDR1 DFQATT and CDR2 SNEGSKA (reference sequence). The CDR3 contains 15 residues. Trimming removed 6 bases from V and 1 base from J, with 18 bases in between. The CDR3 loop is CSARGARGPNTEAFF. CDR3 in DNA: TGCAGTGCCCGAGGGGCCAGGGGACCGAACACTGAAGCTTTCTTT.

At least ten counts were recorded for this clonotype. V is TRBV11-2 and J is TRBJ1-1, with a tentative D call TRBD1 (5 bases). Per the germline V gene, CDR1 is SGHAT and CDR2 is FQNNGV. This CDR3 contains 16 residues. The germline V and J ends were trimmed by 5 bases and 1 base, with 17 bases remaining between them. In DNA, the CDR3 is TGTGCCAGCAGCCCGAGGGAGGGGCAGGAGAACACTGAAGCTTTCTTT. Translating it yields CASSPREGQENTEAFF.

The chain has TRBV3-1 and TRBJ1-5; weak D call: TRBD1 (5 bases). The V gene lost 1 base and the J gene lost 2 bases, with 12 bases spanning the gap. The CDR3 extends over 16 amino acids. Germline CDR1 and CDR2: LGHDT and YNNKEL (reference sequence). The CDR3 region is CASSQGNTGGNQPQHF. The DNA of the CDR3 is TGTGCCAGCAGCCAAGGAAACACGGGGGGCAATCAGCCCCAGCATTTT.

The V call is TRBV7-8, the J call TRBJ2-2; no definite D call. V lost 3 bases to trimming and J lost 7 bases, with 12 bases between them. The CDR3 has 14 amino acids. The germline V gene encodes CDR1 SGHVS and CDR2 FQNEAQ. The CDR3 spells CASSLVFGDGELFF. Here the CDR3 DNA reads TGTGCCAGCAGCTTGGTTTTCGGTGACGGGGAGCTGTTTTTT.

The rearrangement links TRBV20-1 to TRBJ1-6; D is unclear. V shed 5 bases and J shed 15 bases, with 14 bases lying between them. This CDR3 is 11 amino acids long. The germline V gene has CDR1 DFQATT and CDR2 SNEGSKA (reference sequence). In DNA form, the CDR3 reads TGCAGTGCTCTTCCCACTCGTCTCCTCCACTTT. It translates to CSALPTRLLHF.

This clonotype was detected ten times or more. The CDR3 region is CASSLQAGVGNEQFF. The CDR3 nucleotides are TGTGCCAGCAGCTTACAAGCGGGAGTTGGCAATGAGCAGTTCTTC. The chain joins TRBV7-2 to TRBJ2-1; TRBD2 agrees at 8 bases. This CDR3 comprises 15 residues. V lost 2 bases, J lost 6 bases, and 6 bases stayed unmatched. The V gene's germline CDR1 is SGHTA and CDR2 FQGNSA.

The table lists this clonotype with many counts. The chain couples TRBV9 to TRBJ2-1; TRBD2 agrees at 10 bases. Germline V gene sequence: CDR1 SGDLS, CDR2 YYNGEE. V lost 4 bases, J lost 7 bases, and 11 bases stayed unmatched. The CDR3 loop spans 16 amino acids. The CDR3 DNA reads TGTGCCAGCAGCCCTCCTAAAGCGGGAGGGGTAAATGAGCAGTTCTTC. This encodes CASSPPKAGGVNEQFF.

This clonotype was detected ten times or more. The gene calls are TRBV14 and TRBJ2-1, with 7 bases fitting TRBD1. This CDR3 has 13 residues. V lost 7 bases and J lost 4; bases outside the gene matches: 4. Looked up from germline, CDR1 is SGHDN and CDR2 is FVKESK. CDR3 residues: CASNRDRYNEQFF. The CDR3 DNA reads as TGTGCCAGCAACCGGGACAGATACAATGAGCAGTTCTTC.

The rearrangement uses TRBV19 and TRBJ1-2; TRBD1 agrees at 8 bases. The CDR3 is 13 residues long. The germline V gene encodes CDR1 LNHDA and CDR2 SQIVND (reference sequence). J was trimmed by 4 bases and V by 3 bases; bases with no gene match: 1. The CDR3 region is CASSMGQAYGYTF. CDR3 DNA: TGTGCCAGTAGTATGGGACAGGCCTATGGCTACACCTTC.

This clonotype was detected only a few times. This chain connects TRBV4-1 to TRBJ2-1, with 7 nucleotides matching TRBD2. J gave up 5 bases and V 1 base, and 8 bases lay outside the gene matches. Germline assignment: CDR1 MGHRA and CDR2 YSYEKL. The CDR3 is 16 amino acids. The CDR3 protein is CASSQGGGSRDNEQFF. In DNA, the CDR3 is TGCGCCAGCAGCCAAGGGGGCGGGAGTCGAGACAATGAGCAGTTCTTC.